A selection of T cell receptor beta chains follows, all from one sample in a study of tumor-infiltrating lymphocytes in localized non-small cell lung cancer. The assay was immunoSEQ multiplex PCR, and TCRdb's table has in-frame clones only and misses some. Altogether 27,000 or so clones are present, 80% to 90% being singletons, with the ten largest covering roughly 2%. Sequencing input: lung tumor tissue. These receptors originate from a human donor with non-small cell lung cancer. The CDR3 runs from the conserved cysteine through the conserved F or W. The D gene is left open where the match is weak. Rows may omit the clone size; those that give it use once, few, many or a size class.

d_gene	len	abundance	v_gene	j_gene	CDR3nt	CDR3aa
TRBD1	14	once	TRBV7-2	TRBJ1-5	TGTGCCAGCAGCTTAAGACAGGGGTGTCAGCCCCAGCATTTT	CASSLRQGCQPQHF
-	16	once	TRBV2	TRBJ1-1	TGTGCCAGCAGTGCACGGGGGGATTGGATGAACACTGAAGCTTTCTTT	CASSARGDWMNTEAFF
TRBD1	14	-	TRBV30	TRBJ2-7	TGTGCCTGGAAAACTCACAGGGGGGACTACGAGCAGTACTTC	CAWKTHRGDYEQYF
TRBD1	15	-	TRBV9	TRBJ2-1	TGTGCCAGCAGCGTAGAGGGGGCCTCTAGCAATGAGCAGTTCTTC	CASSVEGASSNEQFF
TRBD1	12	-	TRBV28	TRBJ1-2	TGTGCCAGCGTAGGGGACAGCTATGGCTACACCTTC	CASVGDSYGYTF
TRBD1	13	-	TRBV19	TRBJ1-1	TGTGCCAGTAGGAGACAGGGGTACACTGAAGCTTTCTTT	CASRRQGYTEAFF
-	12	-	TRBV19	TRBJ1-1	TGTGCCAGTAGTATATTAACAGGGTTGGCTTTCTTT	CASSILTGLAFF
-	14	-	TRBV29-1	TRBJ2-7	TGCAGCGTTGAAGGGGAGGACAGCTCCTACGAGCAGTACTTC	CSVEGEDSSYEQYF
-	12	-	TRBV7-6	TRBJ2-3	TGTGCCAGCAGCCCAAACACAGATACGCAGTATTTT	CASSPNTDTQYF
-	13	-	TRBV2	TRBJ2-7	TGTGCCAGCAGTCGAGACTACTCCTACGAGCAGTACTTC	CASSRDYSYEQYF
TRBD1	15	-	TRBV5-5	TRBJ2-3	TGTGCCAGCAGCCCGGGACAGGGGCCAGCGGATACGCAGTATTTT	CASSPGQGPADTQYF